This TCR beta chain is from a study of blood T cell repertoires in COVID-19. V shed 4 bases and J shed 0 bases, with 17 bases lying between them. In germline, CDR1 is SGHRS, CDR2 YFSETQ. The CDR3 is made up of 16 amino acids. The method was immunoSEQ multiplex PCR; TCRdb's version includes in-frame clones alone and lacks a portion of them. Here the sample spans about 310,000 clones, about nine tenths being singletons. Sequenced: PBMCs or T cells enriched from blood (not recorded which). This chain links TRBV5-1 with TRBJ2-7; D perhaps matches TRBD1 (6 bases). The sequence derives from a woman in her 30s who had recovered from COVID-19. The CDR3 DNA sequence: TGCGCCAGCAGCAAAAATGGACAGAGGAGCTCCTACGAGCAGTACTTC. It yields the protein CASSKNGQRSSYEQYF. Variable domain in full (rest from reference TRBV5-1 and TRBJ2-7): KAGVTQTPRYLIKTRGQQVTLSCSPISGHRSVSWYQQTPGQGLQFLFEYFSETQRNKGNFPGRFSGRQFSNSRSEMNVSTLELGDSALYLCASSKNGQRSSYEQYFGPGTRLTVT.